This TCR beta chain was captured by sequencing in a study of cytomegalovirus exposure and HLA in healthy donors. The PCR used 60 Vbeta and 13 Jbeta primers. Sequenced by immunoSEQ multiplex PCR; TCRdb stores in-frame clones only, minus some. Of about 140,000 clones listed, over 70% are singletons. The V end lost 8 bases, the J end lost 4 bases, and 12 bases lay between the germline ends. The CDR3 consists of 13 residues. The germline V gene has CDR1 SEHNR and CDR2 FQNEAQ (reference sequence). Overall study results and limits: Earlier analysis looked at TCR beta V segments, and most were productive about 90% or about 30% of the time.

Comment on this clone: The antigen is not known.

The chain has TRBV7-9 and TRBJ1-5; D is perhaps TRBD1 (5 bases). This receptor was taken from a man in his forties in good health and CMV-seropositive. Sample: PBMCs. CDR3 bases: TGTGCCAGCGGGCGGGACTTTAATCAGCCCCAGCATTTT. This translates into CASGRDFNQPQHF.